The 16 T cell receptor beta chains below were found in one sample sequenced in a study of T cell responses to AZD1222 COVID-19 vaccine. Sequenced by immunoSEQ multiplex PCR; TCRdb stores in-frame clones only, minus some. The data contain roughly 180,000 clones, just over 90% of them singletons. This specimen was peripheral blood, taken 28 days after the second AZD1222 dose. Source of these receptors: an adult who received the AZD1222 COVID-19 vaccine.

The chain recombines TRBV7-2 with TRBJ1-6, with 8 bases aligning to TRBD1. Trimming at V came to 2 bases and at J to 6 bases, leaving 6 bases not matched to a gene. The germline CDR1 and CDR2 sequences are SGHTA and FQGNSA. The CDR3 consists of 16 residues. The CDR3 DNA follows: TGTGCCAGCAGCTTAAACCAGGGGGCAGGTAATTCACCCCTCCACTTT. Translation: CASSLNQGAGNSPLHF.

This rearrangement joins TRBV29-1 to TRBJ1-1; D is uncertain. Trimming took 5 bases from V and 1 from J, leaving 11 bases between them. There are 13 residues in the CDR3. The germline CDR1 and CDR2 sequences are SQVTM and ANQGSEA. The CDR3 here is CSVFPFENTEAFF. The CDR3 region has the DNA TGCAGCGTTTTTCCGTTTGAGAACACTGAAGCTTTCTTT. The variable domain in full, with the rest retrieved from reference TRBV29-1 and TRBJ1-1, is SAVISQKPSRDICQRGTSLTIQCQVDSQVTMMFWYRQQPGQSLTLIATANQGSEATYESGFVIDKFPISRPNLTFSTLTVSNMSPEDSSIYLCSVFPFENTEAFFGQGTRLTVV.

The genes are TRBV6-5 and TRBJ1-3; 7 nucleotides align to TRBD1. This CDR3 region has 15 residues. Germline CDR1 MNHEY, CDR2 SVGAGI. The junction had 6 bases not matched to a gene; V was cut back by 4 bases and J by 3 bases. This chain's CDR3 is CASSSIRQGGNTIYF. As DNA, the CDR3 is TGTGCCAGCAGTTCCATCCGACAGGGTGGAAACACCATATATTTT.

The chain couples TRBV5-8 to TRBJ1-3; 9 positions match TRBD1. This CDR3 contains 16 residues. With 4 bases clipped from V and 4 bases from J, the junction kept 9 bases outside the gene matches. CDR1 SGHTS and CDR2 YDEGEE come from the germline V gene. In DNA, the CDR3 is TGTGCCAGCAGCGCGTTACAGGGGGCGAACGGAAACACCATATATTTT. Its translation is CASSALQGANGNTIYF. Full variable domain (rest looked up from reference TRBV5-8 and TRBJ1-3): EAGVTQSPTHLIKTRGQQATLRCSPISGHTSVYWYQQALGLGLQFLLWYDEGEERNRGNFPPRFSGRQFPNYSSELNVNALELEDSALYLCASSALQGANGNTIYFGEGSWLTVV.

This clone was observed once. This chain links TRBV12-3 or TRBV12-4 with TRBJ2-7, with TRBD1 as a possible D gene (5 bases). The CDR3 runs 13 residues. V was shortened by 6 bases and J by 5 bases, with 14 bases between the two germline ends. CDR3 loop: CASSPRGGDEQYF. CDR3 sequence (DNA): TGTGCCAGCAGCCCTAGGGGTGGTGACGAGCAGTACTTC.

This chain links TRBV4-1 with TRBJ2-7; 7 bases line up with TRBD1. CDR3 length: 13 amino acids. Germline V lookup: CDR1 MGHRA, CDR2 YSYEKL. Losses at the gene ends were 6 bases for V and 3 bases for J; bases not matched to a gene: 5. The CDR3 here is CASSQGQYYEQYF. CDR3 sequence (DNA): TGCGCCAGCAGTCAGGGACAGTACTACGAGCAGTACTTC.

The CDR3 nucleotides read TGTGCCAGCAGCCCCCCAGACAGGGAGATCGAGGGCTACACCTTC. This translates into CASSPPDREIEGYTF. The genes are TRBV27 and TRBJ1-2; 7 nucleotides line up with TRBD1. Germline V lookup: CDR1 MNHEY, CDR2 SMNVEV (reference sequence). With V trimmed by 6 bases and J by 8 bases, 15 bases remained unmatched. The CDR3 runs to 15 residues.

This chain uses TRBV4-1 with TRBJ1-3, with 7 bases fitting TRBD1. V lost 2 bases to trimming and J lost 4 bases; unmatched junction nucleotides: 5. This CDR3 spans 15 amino acids. Germline V gene data show CDR1 as MGHRA and CDR2 as YSYEKL. The CDR3 DNA is TGCGCCAGCAGCCAATCGACAGGGTTGGGAAACACCATATATTTT. Amino acid sequence: CASSQSTGLGNTIYF.

The V call is TRBV10-2, the J call TRBJ1-2; no reliable D call. This CDR3 spans 11 amino acids. The V and J ends lost 7 bases and 5 bases respectively, with 8 bases between them. Germline V gene sequence: CDR1 WSHSY, CDR2 SAAADI. CDR3 residues: CASKVDYGYTF. CDR3 DNA: TGCGCCAGCAAAGTAGATTATGGCTACACCTTC.

The sample holds one count of this clone. This chain uses TRBV18 with TRBJ1-3; 7 bases fit TRBD1. Germline V gene lookup returns CDR1 KGHSH and CDR2 LQKENI. V shed 7 bases and J 3 bases; nucleotides not matched to a gene: 3. CDR3 length: 13 amino acids. The DNA of the CDR3 is TGTGCCAGCTTACAGGGGTTTGGAAACACCATATATTTT. Its translation is CASLQGFGNTIYF.

Remarks on this clone: The CDR3 does not end in the conserved phenylalanine or tryptophan, so this is likely a read error. The DNA is omitted, as the CDR3 cannot be located on it reliably, and the CDR3 follows TCRdb's listing. The chain recombines TRBV28 with TRBJ2-7; the listed D gene, TRBD1, was not tested against the DNA. The CDR3 contains 13 residues when both ends are counted. Per germline, CDR1 MDHEN and CDR2 SYDVKM. The CDR3 reads CASSLVSGTGTTL.

The V and J genes are TRBV9 and TRBJ2-1, with TRBD1 matching 9 bases. This CDR3 has 17 residues. CDR1 and CDR2 (germline): SGDLS, YYNGEE. The J segment lost 0 bases and the V segment lost 0 bases, leaving 4 bases of the junction unmatched. Written as DNA, the CDR3 is TGTGCCAGCAGCGTAGTAGGACAGGGGAGCTCCTACAATGAGCAGTTCTTC. Its protein is CASSVVGQGSSYNEQFF.

The chain has TRBV15 and TRBJ1-1; D is ambiguous. V lost 5 bases, J lost 5 bases, and 21 bases lay in between. CDR1 is LNHNV and CDR2 is YYDKDF in the germline V gene (reference sequence). The CDR3 totals 16 residues. The CDR3 protein is CATSSQIGRGRTEAFF. The CDR3 DNA is TGTGCCACCAGCTCCCAAATAGGGAGAGGGAGAACTGAAGCTTTCTTT.

V is TRBV28 and J is TRBJ1-1, with TRBD1 as a possible D gene (6 bases). The germline V and J ends were trimmed by 6 bases and 1 base, with 15 bases remaining between them. Germline V gene data show CDR1 as MDHEN and CDR2 as SYDVKM. The CDR3 covers 15 residues. The CDR3 region is CASSTYRGGNTEAFF. The CDR3 DNA reads TGTGCCAGCAGCACCTACAGAGGGGGGAACACTGAAGCTTTCTTT.

The chain recombines TRBV15 with TRBJ1-1, with no clear D. The CDR3 extends over 15 amino acids. Germline loops: CDR1 LNHNV, CDR2 YYDKDF (reference sequence). Between the trimmed V and J ends, which lost 4 bases and 4 bases, there was a span of 16 bases. The CDR3 spells CATSKEWEPGTEAFF. DNA of the CDR3: TGTGCCACCAGCAAAGAATGGGAGCCGGGCACTGAAGCTTTCTTT.

The CDR3 here is CASSSIGQPNYGYTF. The CDR3 nucleotides read TGTGCCAGCAGTTCCATCGGACAGCCAAACTATGGCTACACCTTC. This sequence joins TRBV27 and TRBJ1-2; possible D gene TRBD1, 6 bases. V gave up 4 bases and J gave up 2 bases, with 14 bases separating them. The CDR3 has 15 amino acids. Germline-derived CDR1 and CDR2 are MNHEY and SMNVEV (reference sequence).